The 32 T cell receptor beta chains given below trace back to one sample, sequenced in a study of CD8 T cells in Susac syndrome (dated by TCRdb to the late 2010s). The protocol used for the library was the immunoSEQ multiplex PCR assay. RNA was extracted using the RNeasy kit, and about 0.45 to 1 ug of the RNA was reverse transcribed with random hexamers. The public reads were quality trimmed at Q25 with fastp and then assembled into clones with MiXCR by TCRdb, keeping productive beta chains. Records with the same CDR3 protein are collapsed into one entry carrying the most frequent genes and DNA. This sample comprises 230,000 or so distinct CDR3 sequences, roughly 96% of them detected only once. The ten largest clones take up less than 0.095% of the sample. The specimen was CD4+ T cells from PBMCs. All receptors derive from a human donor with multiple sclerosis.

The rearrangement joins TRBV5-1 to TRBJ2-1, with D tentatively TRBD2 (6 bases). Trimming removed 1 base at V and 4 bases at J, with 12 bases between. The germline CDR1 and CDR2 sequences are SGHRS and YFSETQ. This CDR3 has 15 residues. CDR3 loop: CASSLNGGPYNEQFF. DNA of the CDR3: TGCGCCAGCAGCTTGAACGGGGGTCCGTACAATGAGCAGTTCTTC.

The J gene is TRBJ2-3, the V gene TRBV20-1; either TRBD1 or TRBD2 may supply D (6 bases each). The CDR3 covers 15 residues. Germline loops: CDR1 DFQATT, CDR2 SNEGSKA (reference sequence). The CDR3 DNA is TGCAGCCCCAAAGCGTCGGGGGCAAGGGCAGATACGCAGTATTTT. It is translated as CSPKASGARADTQYF.

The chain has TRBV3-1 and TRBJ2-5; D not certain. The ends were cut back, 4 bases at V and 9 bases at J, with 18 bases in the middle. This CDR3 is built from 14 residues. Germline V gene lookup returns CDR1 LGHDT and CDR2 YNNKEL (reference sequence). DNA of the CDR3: TGTGCCAGCAGCCTTCCCGGTGGAGCTCGGGCCCAGTACTTC. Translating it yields CASSLPGGARAQYF.

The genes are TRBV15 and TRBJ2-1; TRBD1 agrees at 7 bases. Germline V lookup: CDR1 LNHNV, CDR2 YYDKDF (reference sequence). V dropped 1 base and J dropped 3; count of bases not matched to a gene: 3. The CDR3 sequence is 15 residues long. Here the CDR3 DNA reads TGTGCCACCAGCAGAGGCGGACAGGTCTACAATGAGCAGTTCTTC. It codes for CATSRGGQVYNEQFF.

CDR3 residues: CASSVAGSVGDTQYF. CDR3 nucleotides: TGTGCCAGCAGCGTTGCGGGATCTGTAGGAGATACGCAGTATTTT. The chain employs TRBV9 and TRBJ2-3; a possible D gene is TRBD2 (6 bases). CDR1 is SGDLS and CDR2 is YYNGEE in the germline V gene. The CDR3 spans 15 residues. Trimming removed 2 bases at V and 5 bases at J, with 15 bases between.

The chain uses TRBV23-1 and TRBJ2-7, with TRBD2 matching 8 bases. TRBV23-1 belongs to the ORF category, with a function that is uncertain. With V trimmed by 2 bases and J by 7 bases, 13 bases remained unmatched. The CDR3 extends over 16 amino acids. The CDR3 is CASSQRRSGRAGEQYF. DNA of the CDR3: TGCGCCAGCAGTCAACGGCGGAGCGGGAGAGCCGGGGAGCAGTACTTC.

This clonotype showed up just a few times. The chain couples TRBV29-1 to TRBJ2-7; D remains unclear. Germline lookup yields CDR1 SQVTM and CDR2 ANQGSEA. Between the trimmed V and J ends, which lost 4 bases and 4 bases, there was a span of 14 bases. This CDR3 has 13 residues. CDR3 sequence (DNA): TGCAGCGTTGCCAGGCTCCTTGGGTACGAGCAGTACTTC. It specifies CSVARLLGYEQYF.

The CDR3 sequence: CATSRDRSDYGYTF. DNA of the CDR3: TGTGCCACCAGCAGAGACAGGAGCGACTATGGCTACACCTTC. The rearrangement joins TRBV15 to TRBJ1-2; unclear D gene. The CDR3 is made up of 14 amino acids. With 0 bases removed from V and 3 bases from J, the gap between germline ends came to 8 bases. Germline CDR1 and CDR2: LNHNV and YYDKDF (reference sequence).

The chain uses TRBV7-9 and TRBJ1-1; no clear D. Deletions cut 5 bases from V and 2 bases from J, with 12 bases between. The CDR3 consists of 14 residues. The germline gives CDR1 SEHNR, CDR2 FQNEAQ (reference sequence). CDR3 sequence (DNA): TGTGCCAGCAGCCACGGTACGATAAACACTGAAGCTTTCTTT. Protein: CASSHGTINTEAFF.

The CDR3 here is CASSTAGDEQFF. In DNA, the CDR3 is TGTGCCAGCAGCACAGCGGGCGATGAGCAGTTCTTC. The chain combines TRBV7-9 with TRBJ2-1, with a weak D call TRBD2 (6 bases). The V end was cut by 5 bases, the J end by 8 bases, with 10 bases between. This CDR3 comprises 12 residues. The germline gives CDR1 SEHNR, CDR2 FQNEAQ (reference sequence). The whole variable domain, filled in from reference TRBV7-9 and TRBJ2-1, reads DTGVSQNPRHKITKRGQNVTFRCDPISEHNRLYWYRQTLGQGPEFLTYFQNEAQLEKSRLLSDRFSAERPKGSFSTLEIQRTEQGDSAMYLCASSTAGDEQFFGPGTRLTVL.

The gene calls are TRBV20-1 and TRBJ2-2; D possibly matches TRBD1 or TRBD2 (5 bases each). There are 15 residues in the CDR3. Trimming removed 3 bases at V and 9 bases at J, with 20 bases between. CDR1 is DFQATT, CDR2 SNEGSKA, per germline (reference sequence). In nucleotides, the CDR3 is TGCAGTGCTAGTAAAGAAGGGACCCCAAGCAGGGAGCTGTTTTTT. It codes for CSASKEGTPSRELFF.

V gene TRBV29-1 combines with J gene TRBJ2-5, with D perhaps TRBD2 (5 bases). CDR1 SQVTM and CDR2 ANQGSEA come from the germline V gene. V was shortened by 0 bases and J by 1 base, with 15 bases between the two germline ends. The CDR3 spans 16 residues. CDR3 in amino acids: CSVEDLLGGPQETQYF. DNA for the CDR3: TGCAGCGTTGAAGACCTACTCGGAGGACCCCAAGAGACCCAGTACTTC.

CDR3: CASSPLKETQYF. CDR3 DNA: TGTGCCAGCTCACCACTGAAAGAGACCCAGTACTTC. This rearrangement joins TRBV18 to TRBJ2-5, with D hard to call. Trimming took 1 base from V and 3 from J, leaving 3 bases between them. This CDR3 has 12 residues. Germline V gene lookup returns CDR1 KGHSH and CDR2 LQKENI.

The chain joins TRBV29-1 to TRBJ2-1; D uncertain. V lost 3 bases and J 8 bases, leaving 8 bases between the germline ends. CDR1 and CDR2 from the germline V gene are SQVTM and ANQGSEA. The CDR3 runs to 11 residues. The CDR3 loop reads CSVESNDEQFF. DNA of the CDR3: TGCAGCGTTGAGTCTAATGATGAGCAGTTCTTC.

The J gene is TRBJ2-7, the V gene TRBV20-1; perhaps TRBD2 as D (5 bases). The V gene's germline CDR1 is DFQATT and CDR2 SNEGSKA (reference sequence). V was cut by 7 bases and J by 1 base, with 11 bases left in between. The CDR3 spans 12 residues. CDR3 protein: CSGTYGSYEQYF. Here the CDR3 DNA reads TGCAGTGGGACTTACGGATCCTACGAGCAGTACTTC.

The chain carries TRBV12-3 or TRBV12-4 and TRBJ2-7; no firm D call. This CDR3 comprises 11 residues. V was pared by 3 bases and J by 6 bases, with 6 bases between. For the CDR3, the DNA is TGTGCCAGCAGTTTGTCCCGCGAGCAGTACTTC. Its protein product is CASSLSREQYF.

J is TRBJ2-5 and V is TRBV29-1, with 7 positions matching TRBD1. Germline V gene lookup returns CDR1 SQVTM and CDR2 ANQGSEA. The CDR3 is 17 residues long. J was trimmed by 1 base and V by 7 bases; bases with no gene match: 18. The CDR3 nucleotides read TGCAGCGCCGGGCGGGCTAGGACAGGTATAGGCCAAGAGACCCAGTACTTC. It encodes CSAGRARTGIGQETQYF.

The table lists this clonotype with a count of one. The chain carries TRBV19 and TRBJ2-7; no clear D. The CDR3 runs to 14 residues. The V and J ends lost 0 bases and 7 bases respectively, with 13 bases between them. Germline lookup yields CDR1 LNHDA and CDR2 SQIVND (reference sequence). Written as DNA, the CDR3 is TGTGCCAGTAGTATAGACATCAAACTTGAGGAGCAGTACTTC. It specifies CASSIDIKLEEQYF.

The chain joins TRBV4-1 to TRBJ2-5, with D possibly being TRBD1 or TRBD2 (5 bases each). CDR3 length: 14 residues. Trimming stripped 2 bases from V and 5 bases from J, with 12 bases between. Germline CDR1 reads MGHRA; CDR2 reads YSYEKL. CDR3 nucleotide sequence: TGCGCCAGCAGCCAACACCAGGGCGGGGAGACCCAGTACTTC. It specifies CASSQHQGGETQYF.

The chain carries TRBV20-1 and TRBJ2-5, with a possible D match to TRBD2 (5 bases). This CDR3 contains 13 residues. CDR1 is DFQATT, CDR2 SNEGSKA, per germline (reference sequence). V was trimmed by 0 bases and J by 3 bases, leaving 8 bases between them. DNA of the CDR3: TGCAGTGCTAGAGATTCCGGGAAAGAGACCCAGTACTTC. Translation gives CSARDSGKETQYF.

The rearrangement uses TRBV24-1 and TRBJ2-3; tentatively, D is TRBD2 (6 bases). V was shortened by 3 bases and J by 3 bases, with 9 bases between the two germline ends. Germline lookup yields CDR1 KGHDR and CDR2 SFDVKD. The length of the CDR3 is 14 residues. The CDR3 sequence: CATSDEGTTDTQYF. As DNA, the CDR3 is TGTGCCACCAGTGATGAAGGGACTACAGATACGCAGTATTTT.

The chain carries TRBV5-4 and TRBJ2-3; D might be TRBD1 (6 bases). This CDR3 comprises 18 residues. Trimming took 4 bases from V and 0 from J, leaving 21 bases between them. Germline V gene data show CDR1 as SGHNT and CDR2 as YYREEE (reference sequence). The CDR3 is CASSRLQGGTPSTDTQYF. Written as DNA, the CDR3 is TGTGCCAGCAGCCGCCTTCAAGGGGGTACTCCTAGCACAGATACGCAGTATTTT.

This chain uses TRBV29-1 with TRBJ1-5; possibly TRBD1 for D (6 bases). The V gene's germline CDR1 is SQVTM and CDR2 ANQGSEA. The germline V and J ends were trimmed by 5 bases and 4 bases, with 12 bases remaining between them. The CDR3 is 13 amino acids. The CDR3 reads CSVSHGQNQPQHF. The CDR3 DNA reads TGCAGCGTTTCCCATGGACAGAATCAGCCCCAGCATTTT. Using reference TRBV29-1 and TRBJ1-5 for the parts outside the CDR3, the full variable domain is SAVISQKPSRDICQRGTSLTIQCQVDSQVTMMFWYRQQPGQSLTLIATANQGSEATYESGFVIDKFPISRPNLTFSTLTVSNMSPEDSSIYLCSVSHGQNQPQHFGDGTRLSIL.

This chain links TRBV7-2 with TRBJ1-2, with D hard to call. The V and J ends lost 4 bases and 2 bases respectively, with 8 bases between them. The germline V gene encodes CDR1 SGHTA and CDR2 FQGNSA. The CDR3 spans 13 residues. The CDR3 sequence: CASSWGPNYGYTF. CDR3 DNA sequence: TGTGCCAGCAGCTGGGGTCCGAACTATGGCTACACCTTC.

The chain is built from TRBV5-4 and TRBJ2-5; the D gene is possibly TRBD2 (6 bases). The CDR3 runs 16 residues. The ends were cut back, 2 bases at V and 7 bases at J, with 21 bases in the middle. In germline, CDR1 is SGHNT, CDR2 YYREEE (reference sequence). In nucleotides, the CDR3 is TGTGCCAGCAGCTTCAACCCGGAGGGTGACAAGACGACCCAGTACTTC. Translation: CASSFNPEGDKTTQYF.

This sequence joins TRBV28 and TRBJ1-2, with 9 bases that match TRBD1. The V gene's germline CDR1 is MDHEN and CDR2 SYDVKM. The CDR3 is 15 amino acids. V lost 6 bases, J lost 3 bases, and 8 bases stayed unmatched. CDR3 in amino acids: CASSLQTGGYYGYTF. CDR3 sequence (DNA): TGTGCCAGCAGCCTACAGACAGGGGGATACTATGGCTACACCTTC.

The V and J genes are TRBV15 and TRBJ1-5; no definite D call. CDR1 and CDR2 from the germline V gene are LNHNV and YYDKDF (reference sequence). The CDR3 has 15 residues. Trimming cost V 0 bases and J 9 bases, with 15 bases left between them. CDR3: CATSRDPAGRVPQHF. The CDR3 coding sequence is TGTGCCACCAGCAGAGATCCGGCCGGGCGGGTGCCCCAGCATTTT.

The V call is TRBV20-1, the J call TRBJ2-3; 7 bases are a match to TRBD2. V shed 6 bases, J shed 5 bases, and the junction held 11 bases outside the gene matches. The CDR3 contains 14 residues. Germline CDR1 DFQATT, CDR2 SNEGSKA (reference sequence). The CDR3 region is CSATKLARGDTQYF. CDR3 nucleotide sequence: TGCAGTGCAACCAAACTAGCGCGGGGAGATACGCAGTATTTT.

Here the CDR3 DNA reads TGTGCCAGCAATTGGGGCCGCTCAGGAGGGCAGTTCTTC. It specifies CASNWGRSGGQFF. The rearrangement links TRBV6-1 to TRBJ2-1; D is perhaps TRBD1 or TRBD2 (5 bases each). Germline V CDR1 and CDR2: MNHNS, SASEGT. The CDR3 length is 13 residues. Trimming pared 7 bases from V and 12 bases from J, leaving 19 bases between.

The CDR3 DNA sequence: TGTGCCAGCAGTGACCGCCGGGCCGGGGCTGGCTACGAGCAGTACTTC. Its protein is CASSDRRAGAGYEQYF. The gene calls are TRBV25-1 and TRBJ2-7, with D possibly called TRBD1 or TRBD2 (5 bases each). The CDR3 loop spans 16 amino acids. Germline assignment: CDR1 MGHDK and CDR2 SYGVNS. V was trimmed by 3 bases and J by 3 bases, leaving 18 bases between them.

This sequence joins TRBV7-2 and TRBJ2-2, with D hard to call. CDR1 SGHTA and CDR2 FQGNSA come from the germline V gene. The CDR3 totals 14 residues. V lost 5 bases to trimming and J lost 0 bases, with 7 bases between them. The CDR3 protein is CASSRETNTGELFF. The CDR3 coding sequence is TGTGCCAGCAGCCGAGAGACGAACACCGGGGAGCTGTTTTTT.

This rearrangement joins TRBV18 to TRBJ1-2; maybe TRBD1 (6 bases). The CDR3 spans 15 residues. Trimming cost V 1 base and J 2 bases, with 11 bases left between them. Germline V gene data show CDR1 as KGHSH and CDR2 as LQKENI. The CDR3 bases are TGTGCCAGCTCACCACGGGGACAAAACAACTATGGCTACACCTTC. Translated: CASSPRGQNNYGYTF.